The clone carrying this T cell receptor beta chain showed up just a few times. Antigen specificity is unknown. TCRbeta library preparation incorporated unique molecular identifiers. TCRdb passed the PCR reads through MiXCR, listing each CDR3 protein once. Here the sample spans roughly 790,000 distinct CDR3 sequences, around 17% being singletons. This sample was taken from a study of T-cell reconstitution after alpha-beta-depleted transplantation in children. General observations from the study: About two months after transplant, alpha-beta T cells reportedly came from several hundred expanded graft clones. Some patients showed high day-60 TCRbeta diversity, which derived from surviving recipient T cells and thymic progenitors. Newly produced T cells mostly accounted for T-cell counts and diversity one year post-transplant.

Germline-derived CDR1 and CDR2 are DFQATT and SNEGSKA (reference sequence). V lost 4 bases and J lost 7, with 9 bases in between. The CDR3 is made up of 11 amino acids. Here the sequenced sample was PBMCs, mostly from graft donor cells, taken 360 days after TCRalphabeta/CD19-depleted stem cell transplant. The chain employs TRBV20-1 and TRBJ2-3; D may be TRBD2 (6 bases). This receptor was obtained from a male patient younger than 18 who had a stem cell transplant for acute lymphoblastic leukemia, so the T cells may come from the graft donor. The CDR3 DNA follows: TGCAGTGCTACCGGGGGTCATACGCAGTATTTT. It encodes CSATGGHTQYF.